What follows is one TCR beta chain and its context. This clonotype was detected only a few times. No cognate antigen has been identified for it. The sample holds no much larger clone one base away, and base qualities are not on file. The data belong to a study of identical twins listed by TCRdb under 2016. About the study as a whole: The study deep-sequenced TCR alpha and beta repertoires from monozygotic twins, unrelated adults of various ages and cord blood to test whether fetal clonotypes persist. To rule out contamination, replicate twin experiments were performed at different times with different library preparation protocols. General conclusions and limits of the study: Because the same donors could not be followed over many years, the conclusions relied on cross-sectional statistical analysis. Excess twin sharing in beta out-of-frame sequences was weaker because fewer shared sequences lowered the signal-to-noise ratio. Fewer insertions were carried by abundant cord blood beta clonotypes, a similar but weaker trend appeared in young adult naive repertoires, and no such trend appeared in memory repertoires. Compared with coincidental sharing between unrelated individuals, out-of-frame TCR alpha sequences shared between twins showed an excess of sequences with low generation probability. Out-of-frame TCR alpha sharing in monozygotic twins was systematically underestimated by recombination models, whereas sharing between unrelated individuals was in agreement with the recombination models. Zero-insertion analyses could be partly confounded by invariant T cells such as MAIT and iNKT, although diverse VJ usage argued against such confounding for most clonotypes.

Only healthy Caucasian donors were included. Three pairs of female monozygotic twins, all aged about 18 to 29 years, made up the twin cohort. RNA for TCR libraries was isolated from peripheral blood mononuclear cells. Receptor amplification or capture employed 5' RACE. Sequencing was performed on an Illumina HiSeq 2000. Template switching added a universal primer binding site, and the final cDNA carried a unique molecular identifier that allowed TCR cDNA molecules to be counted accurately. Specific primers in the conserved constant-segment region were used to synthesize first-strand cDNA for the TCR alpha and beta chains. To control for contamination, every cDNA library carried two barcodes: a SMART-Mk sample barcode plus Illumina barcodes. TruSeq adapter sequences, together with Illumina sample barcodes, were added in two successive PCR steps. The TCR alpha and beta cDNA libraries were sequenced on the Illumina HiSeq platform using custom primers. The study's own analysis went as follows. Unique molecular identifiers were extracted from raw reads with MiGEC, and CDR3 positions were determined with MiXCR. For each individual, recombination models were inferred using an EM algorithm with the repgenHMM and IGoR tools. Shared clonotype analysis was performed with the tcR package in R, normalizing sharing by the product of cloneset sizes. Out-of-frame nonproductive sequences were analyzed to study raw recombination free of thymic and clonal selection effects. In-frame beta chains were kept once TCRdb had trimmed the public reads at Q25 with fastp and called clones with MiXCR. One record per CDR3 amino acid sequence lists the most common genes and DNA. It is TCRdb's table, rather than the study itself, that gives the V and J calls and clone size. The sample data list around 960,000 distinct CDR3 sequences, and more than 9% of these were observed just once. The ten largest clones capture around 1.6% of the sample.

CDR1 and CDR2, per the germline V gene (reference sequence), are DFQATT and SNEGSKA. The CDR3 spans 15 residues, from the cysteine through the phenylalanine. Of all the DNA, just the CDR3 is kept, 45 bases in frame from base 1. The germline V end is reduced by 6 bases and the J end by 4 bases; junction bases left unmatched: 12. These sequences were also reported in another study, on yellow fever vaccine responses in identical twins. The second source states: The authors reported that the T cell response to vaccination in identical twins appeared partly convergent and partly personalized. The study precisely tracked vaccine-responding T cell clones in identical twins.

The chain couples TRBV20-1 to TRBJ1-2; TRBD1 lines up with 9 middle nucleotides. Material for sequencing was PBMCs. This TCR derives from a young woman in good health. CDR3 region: CSARTPGTGIYGYTF. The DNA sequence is TGCAGTGCCCGCACCCCAGGGACAGGGATCTATGGCTACACCTTC.